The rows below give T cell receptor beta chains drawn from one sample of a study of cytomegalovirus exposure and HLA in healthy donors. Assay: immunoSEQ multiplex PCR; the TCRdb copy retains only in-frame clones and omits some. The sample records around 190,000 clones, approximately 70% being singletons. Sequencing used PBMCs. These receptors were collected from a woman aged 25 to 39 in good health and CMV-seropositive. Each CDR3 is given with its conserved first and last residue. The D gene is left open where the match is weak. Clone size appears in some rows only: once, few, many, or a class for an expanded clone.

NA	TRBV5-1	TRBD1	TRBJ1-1	TGCGCCAGCAGCGTCCGACAGGGCGACGTAAGGACTGAAGCTTTCTTT	CASSVRQGDVRTEAFF
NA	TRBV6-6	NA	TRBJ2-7	TGTGCCAGCAGTTCGGACAGCCCTAAATACGAGCAGTACTTC	CASSSDSPKYEQYF
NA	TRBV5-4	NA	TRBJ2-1	TGTGCCAGCAAGACGGGGGCCTACAATGAGCAGTTCTTC	CASKTGAYNEQFF
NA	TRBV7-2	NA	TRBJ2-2	TGTGCCAGCAGCTTAGTTGTGCAGGCCACCGGGGAGCTGTTTTTT	CASSLVVQATGELFF
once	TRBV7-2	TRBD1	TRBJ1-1	TGTGCCAGCAGCTTGACGGGACAGGGGGAAACTGAAGCTTTCTTT	CASSLTGQGETEAFF
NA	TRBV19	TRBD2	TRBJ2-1	TGTGCCAGTAGTATCGGGGGACTAGCGGGAGGGGACAATGAGCAGTTCTTC	CASSIGGLAGGDNEQFF
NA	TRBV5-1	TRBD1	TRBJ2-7	TGCGCCAGCAGCTTGCCGGGACAGGGCTACGAGCAGTACTTC	CASSLPGQGYEQYF
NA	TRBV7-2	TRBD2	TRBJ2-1	TGTGCCAGCAGCGTCATAGCGGGAATCAACTACAATGAGCAGTTCTTC	CASSVIAGINYNEQFF
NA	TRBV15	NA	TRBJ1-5	TGTGCCACCAGCTTTAGGACGGGGGACTGGCCCCAGCATTTT	CATSFRTGDWPQHF
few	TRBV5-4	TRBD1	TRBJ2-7	TGTGCCAGCAGCTTGGGGGACAGGCCCTACGAGCAGTACTTC	CASSLGDRPYEQYF
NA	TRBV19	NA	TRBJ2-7	TGTGCCAGTAGTATGGGGACACCCTACGAGCAGTACTTC	CASSMGTPYEQYF
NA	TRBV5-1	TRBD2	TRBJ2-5	TGCGCCAGCAGCGTTCTAGCGGGAGTGTCCGAGACCCAGTACTTC	CASSVLAGVSETQYF
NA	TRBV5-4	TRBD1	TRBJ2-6	TGTGCCAGCAGCTACCGGGACAGGGGGGCCGGGGCCAACGTCCTGACTTTC	CASSYRDRGAGANVLTF
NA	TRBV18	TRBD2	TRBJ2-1	TGTGCCAGCTCACTTAGCGGGAGTAATGGTAATGAGCAGTTCTTC	CASSLSGSNGNEQFF
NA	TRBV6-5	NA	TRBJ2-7	TGTGCCAGCAGACGGAAGACAGTGCACGAGCAGTACTTC	CASRRKTVHEQYF
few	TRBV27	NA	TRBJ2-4	TGTGCCAGCACGGGGATGGCCAAAAACATTCAGTACTTC	CASTGMAKNIQYF
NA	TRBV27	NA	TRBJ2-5	TGTGCCAGCAGTTCCGGGGGTTTAGAGACCCAGTACTTC	CASSSGGLETQYF
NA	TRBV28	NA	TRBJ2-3	TGTGCCAGCACTGAAGGGGGGGAGGGCGCCGATACGCAGTATTTT	CASTEGGEGADTQYF
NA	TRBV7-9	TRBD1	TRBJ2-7	TGTGCCAGCAGCTTAAGGGACAGGGCCTACGAGCAGTACTTC	CASSLRDRAYEQYF
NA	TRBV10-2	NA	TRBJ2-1	TGCGCCAGCGATTGGCTAGCGATAGGGAATGAGCAGTTCTTC	CASDWLAIGNEQFF
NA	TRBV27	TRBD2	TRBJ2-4	TGTGCCAGCAGTTTATCTCCCTTAGCGGGAATAAACATTCAGTACTTC	CASSLSPLAGINIQYF
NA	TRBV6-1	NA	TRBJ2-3	TGTGCCAGCAGTGATCGGTCGGTCCCGTCGGATACGCAGTATTTT	CASSDRSVPSDTQYF
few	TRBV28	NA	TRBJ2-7	TGTGCCAGCTCCGTGGGAGAAACCTACGAGCAGTACTTC	CASSVGETYEQYF
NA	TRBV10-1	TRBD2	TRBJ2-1	TGCGCCATCCATAGCGGGAACCATGAGCAGTTCTTC	CAIHSGNHEQFF
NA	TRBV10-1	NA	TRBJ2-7	TGCGCCAGCAGTGGTGACAGCGACGAGCAGTACTTC	CASSGDSDEQYF
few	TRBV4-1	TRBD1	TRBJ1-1	TGCGCCAGCAGCCTGGGACAGGGGAACACTGAAGCTTTCTTT	CASSLGQGNTEAFF
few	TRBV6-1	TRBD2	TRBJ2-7	TGTGCCAGCAGTGAAAGGACGGCTAGCGGGATGTACGAGCAGTACTTC	CASSERTASGMYEQYF
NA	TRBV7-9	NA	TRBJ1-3	TGTGCCAGCAGCTTTCAGGGGGGAAACACCATATATTTT	CASSFQGGNTIYF
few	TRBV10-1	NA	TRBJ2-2	TGCGCCAGCGGGGAACCGGGAGTGGACACCGGGGAGCTGTTTTTT	CASGEPGVDTGELFF